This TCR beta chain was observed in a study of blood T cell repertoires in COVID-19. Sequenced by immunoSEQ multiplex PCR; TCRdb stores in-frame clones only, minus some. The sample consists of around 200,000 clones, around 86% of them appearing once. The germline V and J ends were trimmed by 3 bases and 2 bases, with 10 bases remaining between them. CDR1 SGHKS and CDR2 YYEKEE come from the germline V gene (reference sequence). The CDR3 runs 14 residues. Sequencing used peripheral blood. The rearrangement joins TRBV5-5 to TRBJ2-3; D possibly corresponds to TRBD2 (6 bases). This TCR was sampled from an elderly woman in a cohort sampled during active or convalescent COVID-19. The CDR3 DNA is TGTGCCAGCAGCTGGCGCGGGAACACAGATACGCAGTATTTT. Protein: CASSWRGNTDTQYF.